This section outlines one T cell receptor beta chain sequence together with its context. Sequencing relied on immunoSEQ assay v3.0, run at survey level. Clones were read by immunoSEQ multiplex PCR, and TCRdb kept only the in-frame ones, dropping some. The sample contains about 20,000 clones, 60% to 85% of which appear only once. The data derive from a study of long-term antiretroviral therapy in people with HIV. The CDR3 has 15 amino acids. Trimming left V 4 bases short and J 4 bases short, with 14 bases between. Looked up from germline, CDR1 is MNHNS and CDR2 is SASEGT. This specimen was unsorted PBMCs, taken 2.9 years after starting antiretroviral therapy. The TCR originated in a woman in her twenties or thirties with HIV. This sequence joins TRBV6-1 and TRBJ1-5; D gene unclear. The CDR3 coding sequence is TGTGCCAGCAGTGCGAATCTGCAGCTTAATCAGCCCCAGCATTTT. Amino acids: CASSANLQLNQPQHF.